This TCR beta chain is drawn from a study of cytomegalovirus exposure and HLA in healthy donors. Looking at the study overall: As released early, the data held 65 million to 90 million unique TCRs from HLA-typed donors.

PCR primers comprised 60 Vbeta and 13 Jbeta primers. Methods used by the authors: Unique TCR beta chains numbered 60 million to 100 million in a later analysis, with around 12 million shared. Assay: immunoSEQ multiplex PCR; the TCRdb copy retains only in-frame clones and omits some. The V and J calls and clone size are taken from that table; D and trimming were inferred from the DNA. In the table there are more than 95,000 clones, approximately 75% of which are singletons. Study-level findings and limits: According to a later analysis, most TCR beta chains associated with CMV appeared HLA-restricted. Among immune exposure information, only CMV serostatus was available.

Worth noting for this clone: Antigen unknown.

Sequenced: PBMCs. The clonotype originates from a woman aged 50 to 65 in good health and CMV-seronegative.

For the CDR3, the DNA is TGTGCCAGCAGTTTATTACGAGAGCGGGAGTGGGCAGATACGCAGTATTTT. Protein product: CASSLLREREWADTQYF. The chain has TRBV28 and TRBJ2-3; 8 bases line up with TRBD2. V dropped 1 base and J dropped 4; count of bases not matched to a gene: 10. Germline CDR1 and CDR2: MDHEN and SYDVKM. This CDR3 spans 17 amino acids. The full variable domain, with the rest looked up from reference TRBV28 and TRBJ2-3, is DVKVTQSSRYLVKRTGEKVFLECVQDMDHENMFWYRQDPGLGLRLIYFSYDVKMKEKGDIPEGYSVSREKKERFSLILESASTNQTSMYLCASSLLREREWADTQYFGPGTRLTVL.